This passage covers 21 T cell receptor beta chains from one sample sequenced in a study of T-cell memory formation after mild COVID-19. TCRdb reanalysed the 5' RACE reads using MiXCR and keeps one entry per CDR3 protein. The sample includes about 560,000 distinct CDR3 sequences, roughly 18% of them seen just once. The material sequenced was PBMCs or a T cell subset sorted from them (not recorded which). All receptors come from an adult woman who had mild COVID-19 (a few samples of this study predate the infection). Cell type and time point are not known.

This clonotype has more than one count but fewer than ten. The chain links TRBV7-3 to TRBJ2-1, with 10 nucleotides matching TRBD2. Germline V lookup: CDR1 SGHTA, CDR2 FQGTGA. This CDR3 is built from 15 residues. Trimming took 3 bases from V and 3 from J; bases not matched to a gene: 2. The CDR3 sequence: CASSFSGRNYNEQFF. The CDR3 coding sequence is TGTGCCAGCAGCTTTAGCGGGAGGAACTACAATGAGCAGTTCTTC. The full variable domain, completed using reference TRBV7-3 and TRBJ2-1, is GAGVSQTPSNKVTEKGKYVELRCDPISGHTALYWYRQSLGQGPEFLIYFQGTGAADDSGLPNDRFFAVRPEGSVSTLKIQRTERGDSAVYLCASSFSGRNYNEQFFGPGTRLTVL.

The chain joins TRBV6-5 to TRBJ2-7; D might be TRBD2 (5 bases). Germline V gives CDR1 MNHEY, CDR2 SVGAGI. V gave up 0 bases and J gave up 5 bases, with 8 bases separating them. The CDR3 has 13 amino acids. The DNA for the CDR3 is TGTGCCAGCAGTTACTCTAGCGAGGACGAGCAGTACTTC. Encoded protein: CASSYSSEDEQYF.

This clonotype is a singleton in its sample. The chain carries TRBV11-3 and TRBJ2-3; the match to TRBD1 covers 8 bases. CDR1 and CDR2 from the germline V gene are SGHNT and YENEEA. This CDR3 has 15 amino acids. V was clipped by 5 bases and J by 2 bases; unmatched bases: 6. DNA for the CDR3: TGTGCCAGCAGCCCTCGGGGACAGGTCACAGATACGCAGTATTTT. This sequence encodes CASSPRGQVTDTQYF.

The V gene is TRBV10-3, the J gene TRBJ2-5, with D possibly TRBD2 on 5 matching bases. Germline assignment: CDR1 ENHRY and CDR2 SYGVKD. V lost 0 bases and J lost 2, with 7 bases in between. This CDR3 is 14 amino acids long. CDR3 protein: CAISESRDQETQYF. CDR3 nucleotide sequence: TGTGCCATCAGTGAGTCGAGGGATCAAGAGACCCAGTACTTC.

This chain links TRBV15 with TRBJ2-2, with TRBD2 as a possible D gene (6 bases). The germline V gene has CDR1 LNHNV and CDR2 YYDKDF (reference sequence). V was trimmed by 9 bases and J by 6 bases, leaving 14 bases between them. This CDR3 contains 13 residues. CDR3 sequence: CATNRGDPGELFF. CDR3 coding DNA: TGTGCCACTAACCGCGGGGACCCCGGGGAGCTGTTTTTT.

The chain has TRBV5-6 and TRBJ2-5; D perhaps matches TRBD1 (5 bases). The length of the CDR3 is 15 residues. Trimming left V 2 bases short and J 5 bases short, with 16 bases between. CDR1 and CDR2 from the germline V gene are SGHDT and YYEEEE. The CDR3 reads CASSLLGPTGETQYF. In DNA form, the CDR3 reads TGTGCCAGCAGCTTATTGGGGCCCACCGGGGAGACCCAGTACTTC.

This clonotype turned up a few times. This chain connects TRBV12-3 or TRBV12-4 to TRBJ2-7; D possibly corresponds to TRBD1 (5 bases). CDR3 length equals 15 residues. The V end lost 3 bases, the J end lost 0 bases, and 12 bases lay between the germline ends. CDR3 amino acids: CASSFRQPGSYEQYF. The CDR3 coding sequence is TGTGCCAGCAGTTTCCGACAGCCCGGCTCCTACGAGCAGTACTTC.

This clonotype was picked up a small number of times. V usage is TRBV4-2 and J usage is TRBJ2-7; 9 bases match TRBD1. From germline, CDR1 is LGHNA and CDR2 YNFKEQ. After removal of 4 bases from V and 2 bases from J, the junction contained 6 bases not matched to a gene. This CDR3 has 15 amino acids. CDR3 sequence (DNA): TGTGCCAGCAGCCCCTCCGGGACAGGGACCTACGAGCAGTACTTC. Its translation is CASSPSGTGTYEQYF.

This clonotype was seen a few times. The J gene is TRBJ1-1, the V gene TRBV4-1; the D is unclear. Germline V gives CDR1 MGHRA, CDR2 YSYEKL. CDR3 length: 16 amino acids. Trimming stripped 0 bases from V and 5 bases from J, with 16 bases between. The CDR3 loop is CASSQERRDTGTEAFF. The CDR3 DNA follows: TGCGCCAGCAGCCAAGAAAGGCGAGACACGGGGACTGAAGCTTTCTTT.

The rearrangement uses TRBV5-6 and TRBJ2-7; 9 bases line up with TRBD1. CDR3 length equals 15 residues. After removal of 6 bases from V and 9 bases from J, the junction contained 16 bases not matched to a gene. The germline V gene has CDR1 SGHDT and CDR2 YYEEEE. The CDR3 nucleotides are TGTGCCAGCACCCCGGGACAGGGACGATACGATCGGCAGTACTTC. Protein product: CASTPGQGRYDRQYF.

This clonotype was seen repeatedly, ten times or more. The CDR3 region is CASSPRSGNTGELFF. CDR3 bases: TGTGCCAGCAGCCCCCGATCGGGGAACACCGGGGAGCTGTTTTTT. The rearrangement links TRBV7-6 to TRBJ2-2; no definite D call. Trimming left V 5 bases short and J 1 base short, with 11 bases between. The CDR3 runs to 15 residues. Germline CDR1 and CDR2: SGHVS and FNYEAQ.

This clonotype occurred many times. The chain is built from TRBV7-2 and TRBJ2-3; 10 positions agree with TRBD2. This CDR3 has 14 amino acids. In germline, CDR1 is SGHTA, CDR2 FQGNSA. V lost 5 bases to trimming and J lost 4 bases; unmatched junction nucleotides: 3. The CDR3 sequence is CASSPGTSADTQYF. CDR3 bases: TGTGCCAGCAGCCCGGGGACTAGCGCAGATACGCAGTATTTT.

The V call is TRBV12-3 or TRBV12-4, the J call TRBJ1-1; TRBD1 might be the D (6 bases). V gave up 5 bases and J gave up 0 bases, with 13 bases separating them. The CDR3 consists of 15 residues. CDR3 DNA: TGTGCCAGCAGTCTCCAGGACAGATTGAACACTGAAGCTTTCTTT. Translation: CASSLQDRLNTEAFF.

This clonotype was picked up many times. The chain carries TRBV7-8 and TRBJ2-1, with 7 bases that match TRBD2. Losses at the gene ends were 5 bases for V and 6 bases for J; bases not matched to a gene: 4. CDR1 and CDR2 (germline): SGHVS, FQNEAQ. CDR3 length: 13 amino acids. CDR3 sequence: CASSGRTSNEQFF. The CDR3 region has the DNA TGTGCCAGCAGCGGAAGGACTAGCAATGAGCAGTTCTTC.

This rearrangement joins TRBV7-6 to TRBJ2-2; D is perhaps TRBD1 (5 bases). Germline-derived CDR1 and CDR2 are SGHVS and FNYEAQ. The CDR3 consists of 15 residues. V was trimmed by 8 bases and J by 6 bases, leaving 19 bases between them. CDR3: CASLGVVGNPGELFF. Here the CDR3 DNA reads TGTGCCAGCCTAGGGGTGGTGGGCAACCCCGGGGAGCTGTTTTTT.

This clonotype has ten or more counts. The V call is TRBV15, the J call TRBJ2-1; 7 bases fit TRBD2. Trimming removed 5 bases from V and 5 bases from J; junction bases left unmatched: 6. The CDR3 totals 14 residues. CDR1 LNHNV and CDR2 YYDKDF come from the germline V gene (reference sequence). The CDR3 DNA sequence: TGTGCCACCAGCCTTGGGGGAGGGAACAATGAGCAGTTCTTC. Translation: CATSLGGGNNEQFF. The full variable domain, with the rest looked up from reference TRBV15 and TRBJ2-1, is DAMVIQNPRYQVTQFGKPVTLSCSQTLNHNVMYWYQQKSSQAPKLLFHYYDKDFNNEADTPDNFQSRRPNTSFCFLDIRSPGLGDTAMYLCATSLGGGNNEQFFGPGTRLTVL.

V usage is TRBV2 and J usage is TRBJ2-6, with 9 nucleotides matching TRBD1. CDR1 is SNHLY, CDR2 FYNNEI, per germline. The V gene end was trimmed by 7 bases and the J gene end by 3 bases; junction bases not matched to a gene: 4. This CDR3 is 15 amino acids long. The CDR3 DNA is TGTGCCAGCACCGGGACAGGGAATGGGGCCAACGTCCTGACTTTC. It is translated as CASTGTGNGANVLTF.

This clonotype has a count of ten or more. CDR3 region: CASSPLSPETGELFF. DNA of the CDR3: TGCGCCAGCAGCCCCCTTTCCCCCGAGACCGGGGAGCTGTTTTTT. The chain is built from TRBV5-1 and TRBJ2-2; D not certain. Trimming left V 4 bases short and J 5 bases short, with 15 bases between. Germline V lookup: CDR1 SGHRS, CDR2 YFSETQ. The CDR3 has 15 amino acids. The full variable domain, completed using reference TRBV5-1 and TRBJ2-2, is KAGVTQTPRYLIKTRGQQVTLSCSPISGHRSVSWYQQTPGQGLQFLFEYFSETQRNKGNFPGRFSGRQFSNSRSEMNVSTLELGDSALYLCASSPLSPETGELFFGEGSRLTVL.

This chain joins TRBV6-2 or TRBV6-3 and TRBJ2-3; 9 bases fit TRBD2. V lost 5 bases, J lost 2 bases, and 8 bases stayed unmatched. The CDR3 loop spans 16 amino acids. Germline V gene lookup returns CDR1 MNHEY and CDR2 SVGEGT. The CDR3 loop reads CASSLEREVPTDTQYF. The CDR3 DNA reads TGTGCCAGCAGTCTCGAGCGGGAGGTACCCACAGATACGCAGTATTTT.

The rearrangement joins TRBV18 to TRBJ1-5; 7 bases fit TRBD1. Germline trimming cut 6 bases from V and 2 bases from J; bases unmatched to any gene: 7. Per the germline V gene, CDR1 is KGHSH and CDR2 is LQKENI. The CDR3 is made up of 15 amino acids. The DNA of the CDR3 is TGTGCCAGCTCGCCCGGCGGACAGGGCAATCAGCCCCAGCATTTT. Protein: CASSPGGQGNQPQHF. Supplemented by reference TRBV18 and TRBJ1-5, the full variable domain reads NAGVMQNPRHLVRRRGQEARLRCSPMKGHSHVYWYRQLPEEGLKFMVYLQKENIIDESGMPKERFSAEFPKEGPSILRIQQVVRGDSAAYFCASSPGGQGNQPQHFGDGTRLSIL.

This clonotype turned up a few times. The CDR3 spells CASSTRQGDEQYF. CDR3 in DNA: TGTGCCAGCAGCACCCGACAGGGTGACGAGCAGTACTTC. This rearrangement joins TRBV7-3 to TRBJ2-7; 7 nucleotides line up with TRBD1. The CDR3 is 13 amino acids. Germline loops: CDR1 SGHTA, CDR2 FQGTGA. J gave up 5 bases and V 5 bases, and 6 bases lay outside the gene matches.